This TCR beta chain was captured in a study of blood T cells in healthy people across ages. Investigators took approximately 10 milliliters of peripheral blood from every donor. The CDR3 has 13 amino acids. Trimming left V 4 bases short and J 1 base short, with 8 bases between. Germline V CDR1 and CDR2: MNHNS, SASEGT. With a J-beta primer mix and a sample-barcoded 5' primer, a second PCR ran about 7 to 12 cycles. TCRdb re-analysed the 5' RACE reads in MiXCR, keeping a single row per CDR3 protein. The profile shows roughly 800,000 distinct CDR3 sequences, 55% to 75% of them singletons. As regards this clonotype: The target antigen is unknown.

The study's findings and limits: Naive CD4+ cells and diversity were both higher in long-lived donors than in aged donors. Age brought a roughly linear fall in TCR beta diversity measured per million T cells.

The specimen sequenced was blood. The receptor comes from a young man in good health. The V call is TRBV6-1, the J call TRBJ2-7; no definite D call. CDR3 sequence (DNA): TGTGCCAGCAGTGGCCGAACTTCCTACGAGCAGTACTTC. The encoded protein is CASSGRTSYEQYF.